This TCR beta chain is from a study of memory B cells and T cells in multiple sclerosis. Separate sequencing covered autoproliferating (CFSE-dim) and non-proliferating (CFSE-high) T cells from stimulus-free culture. Cultures began with approximately 52 million CFSE-labeled PBMCs, unstimulated for 6 to 8 days, with replicate wells pooled. Clones were sequenced by immunoSEQ multiplex PCR, and TCRdb holds only the in-frame ones, with some missing. The sample has roughly 30,000 clones; more than 75% are singletons. This CDR3 is built from 14 residues. In germline, CDR1 is MDHEN, CDR2 SYDVKM. Trimming pared 2 bases from V and 2 bases from J, leaving 10 bases between. A remark on this clone: What it binds is not known.

The sequenced material came from PBMCs from blood kept in culture. The chain links TRBV28 to TRBJ2-7; no firm D call. This receptor was taken from a human donor with multiple sclerosis. CDR3 amino acids: CASSLVRNTYEQYF. DNA for the CDR3: TGTGCCAGCAGTTTAGTACGGAACACCTACGAGCAGTACTTC. Based on the CDR3 plus reference TRBV28 and TRBJ2-7, the full variable domain is DVKVTQSSRYLVKRTGEKVFLECVQDMDHENMFWYRQDPGLGLRLIYFSYDVKMKEKGDIPEGYSVSREKKERFSLILESASTNQTSMYLCASSLVRNTYEQYFGPGTRLTVT.